The entry below gives a single T cell receptor beta chain sequence along with its context. At the deep level, the assay was run. Sequencing was performed with immunoSEQ multiplex PCR; in TCRdb, only in-frame clones are kept and a portion is missing. The sample lists 2 million to 2.5 million clones, roughly 95% occurring once. These data come from a study of shared clonotypes between healthy human individuals. Turning to the study itself: The people who gave samples were two women and a few men aged 18 to 49.

The V and J ends lost 3 bases and 0 bases, in that order; junction bases with no gene match: 4. CDR1 is GTSNPN, CDR2 SVGIG, per germline (reference sequence). The CDR3 length is 15 residues. The chain links TRBV30 to TRBJ2-1; TRBD2 matches at 8 bases. This TCR was recovered from a man between 18 and 29 years old in good health. Sequenced input: naive CD4+ T cells sorted from blood. The sample's subset: CD45RA+ positively selected. DNA of the CDR3: TGTGCCTGGAGGACTCTAGCGGGCTCCTACAATGAGCAGTTCTTC. Its translation is CAWRTLAGSYNEQFF.